The rows below give T cell receptor beta chains drawn from one sample of a study of shared clonotypes between healthy human individuals. Profiling relied on immunoSEQ multiplex PCR, and the TCRdb table lists in-frame clones only, not all of them. The data hold more than 2 million clones, with approximately 92% observed a single time. The material sequenced was naive CD8+ T cells from PBMCs. Receptor source: a man younger than 35 in good health. Some clones in this sample may be carry-over from other donors' samples. Each CDR3 is given without its conserved first and last residue. Each record gives: V gene, J gene, CDR3 protein.

V: TRBV6-1
J: TRBJ1-2
CDR3: ASSEAGRGRVDGYT

V: TRBV2
J: TRBJ2-1
CDR3: ARSPAASGRANEQF

V: TRBV6-5
J: TRBJ2-2
CDR3: ASSLIPNTGELF

V: TRBV28
J: TRBJ2-7
CDR3: ASRILGNAYEQY

V: TRBV5-8
J: TRBJ2-7
CDR3: ASSIEDRPSSYEQY

V: TRBV5-4
J: TRBJ2-1
CDR3: ASSLWAGGPSKNEQF

V: TRBV5-1
J: TRBJ2-7
CDR3: ASSLWGQFDEQY

V: TRBV2
J: TRBJ2-7
CDR3: ASQISGYEQY

V: TRBV7-8
J: TRBJ2-5
CDR3: ASSRALQGGQETQY

V: TRBV28
J: TRBJ1-5
CDR3: ASSLTLGQGAGQPQH

V: TRBV10-3
J: TRBJ2-1
CDR3: AISEGGPFEQF

V: TRBV5-6
J: TRBJ1-1
CDR3: ASSPPGGTEAF

V: TRBV9
J: TRBJ2-3
CDR3: ASSVDRRGSTDTQY

V: TRBV7-9
J: TRBJ1-4
CDR3: ASSLVFRGGEKLF

V: TRBV7-9
J: TRBJ1-4
CDR3: ASLGEKLF

V: TRBV5-1
J: TRBJ1-2
CDR3: ASSLKPGQGLDYGYT

V: TRBV11-2
J: TRBJ2-5
CDR3: ASSLNRETQY

V: TRBV6-5
J: TRBJ1-4
CDR3: ASSSAATNEKLF